A single sample gave rise to the 9 T cell receptor beta chains below, sequenced in a study of cytomegalovirus exposure and HLA in healthy donors. This PCR relied on a set of 60 Vbeta primers and 13 Jbeta primers. The method was immunoSEQ multiplex PCR; TCRdb's version includes in-frame clones alone and lacks a portion of them. The sample has 95,000 or so clones, approximately 80% seen once. The sample consisted of PBMCs. The origin of the receptors is a woman in her sixties or seventies in good health and CMV-seropositive.

CDR3 residues: CASSFNTAKRSNQETQYF. DNA for the CDR3: TGTGCCAGCAGCTTTAATACCGCTAAGCGGAGCAACCAAGAGACCCAGTACTTC. The chain links TRBV7-9 to TRBJ2-5; a weak D match, TRBD2 (5 bases). Trimming shortened V by 3 bases and J by 0 bases, and 20 bases separated the two germline ends. The CDR3 is 18 residues long. Germline-derived CDR1 and CDR2 are SEHNR and FQNEAQ (reference sequence).

The genes are TRBV6-1 and TRBJ1-2; a weak D match, TRBD1 (6 bases). V was pared by 5 bases and J by 3 bases, with 16 bases between. Germline V gives CDR1 MNHNS, CDR2 SASEGT. The CDR3 runs 15 residues. The CDR3 sequence is CASSSMTGSDYGYTF. Here the CDR3 DNA reads TGTGCCAGCAGTTCCATGACAGGATCGGACTATGGCTACACCTTC.

The rearrangement links TRBV12-5 to TRBJ1-1; D is perhaps TRBD1 (5 bases). Between the trimmed V and J ends, which lost 3 bases and 0 bases, there was a span of 11 bases. The CDR3 extends over 15 amino acids. Germline lookup yields CDR1 LGHNT and CDR2 FRNRAP. This CDR3 is CASGLPLTVNTEAFF. The CDR3 DNA is TGTGCTAGTGGTTTACCCTTGACAGTGAACACTGAAGCTTTCTTT.

This chain uses TRBV19 with TRBJ1-5; 7 bases are shared with TRBD1. Germline V gives CDR1 LNHDA, CDR2 SQIVND (reference sequence). The CDR3 runs 16 residues. V was clipped by 9 bases and J by 4 bases; unmatched bases: 15. Here the CDR3 DNA reads TGTGCCAGCCAGTTCGGGACAGCGACACCTAATCAGCCCCAGCATTTT. It is translated as CASQFGTATPNQPQHF.

This clone was seen more than once but under ten times. This chain links TRBV4-2 with TRBJ2-1; D is possibly TRBD2 (5 bases). The germline V gene encodes CDR1 LGHNA and CDR2 YNFKEQ. The CDR3 sequence is 13 residues long. V was shortened by 0 bases and J by 9 bases, with 9 bases between the two germline ends. The DNA for the CDR3 is TGTGCCAGCAGCCAAGATGAAGGGAGTGAGCAGTTCTTC. It translates to CASSQDEGSEQFF.

Concerning this clone: Additional DNA sequences in this sample encode the identical CDR3. The chain carries TRBV7-8 and TRBJ2-1; 10 bases map to TRBD2. After removal of 1 base from V and 10 bases from J, the junction contained 7 bases not matched to a gene. The germline gives CDR1 SGHVS, CDR2 FQNEAQ. The CDR3 runs 15 residues. The CDR3 DNA sequence: TGTGCCAGCAGCTTAGTACTAGCGGGATCATTCGAGCAGTTCTTC. Protein sequence: CASSLVLAGSFEQFF.

The chain links TRBV4-1 to TRBJ2-3; 14 nucleotides line up with TRBD2. The J segment lost 5 bases and the V segment lost 1 base, leaving 8 bases of the junction unmatched. The CDR3 extends over 18 amino acids. Germline CDR1 reads MGHRA; CDR2 reads YSYEKL. The CDR3 is CASSQGGLAGGGGDTQYF. The CDR3 region has the DNA TGCGCCAGCAGCCAAGGAGGACTAGCGGGAGGTGGTGGAGATACGCAGTATTTT.

The chain combines TRBV28 with TRBJ2-7; TRBD1 might be the D (6 bases). Trimming cost V 8 bases and J 1 base, with 9 bases left between them. The CDR3 is 12 amino acids. Germline CDR1 MDHEN, CDR2 SYDVKM. The CDR3: CASGGGSYEQYF. The DNA for the CDR3 is TGTGCCAGCGGGGGCGGGTCCTACGAGCAGTACTTC.

This CDR3 is CASSSGLAGGKETQYF. The DNA for the CDR3 is TGTGCCAGCAGCTCAGGACTAGCGGGAGGGAAAGAGACCCAGTACTTC. This chain links TRBV7-3 with TRBJ2-5; 15 bases fit TRBD2. Germline CDR1 and CDR2: SGHTA and FQGTGA. Trimming took 4 bases from V and 3 from J; bases not matched to a gene: 3. The CDR3 length is 16 residues.